The table lists the clone carrying this T cell receptor beta chain with a count of one. As yet, its antigen is unknown. The study ran its PCR with 60 Vbeta and 13 Jbeta primers. TCRdb's copy holds only in-frame clones and misses some; the assay was immunoSEQ multiplex PCR. The table has some 190,000 clones, 75% to 80% seen once; the top ten hold approximately 2.1%. This record comes from a study of cytomegalovirus exposure and HLA in healthy donors. Study results and caveats: TCR association rates varied by HLA locus in a later analysis, with DRB1 highest and HLA-C lowest.

V was pared by 1 base and J by 2 bases, with 2 bases of the junction left unmatched. Germline V gene data show CDR1 as LNHNV and CDR2 as YYDKDF (reference sequence). This CDR3 contains 14 residues. The sample comprised PBMCs. The rearrangement links TRBV15 to TRBJ2-7; 7 nucleotides line up with TRBD1. The clonotype was recovered from a woman aged 25 to 45 in good health and CMV-seropositive. CDR3 nucleotide sequence: TGTGCCACCAGCAGAGGACAGGGAACCTACGAGCAGTACTTC. Its translation: CATSRGQGTYEQYF.